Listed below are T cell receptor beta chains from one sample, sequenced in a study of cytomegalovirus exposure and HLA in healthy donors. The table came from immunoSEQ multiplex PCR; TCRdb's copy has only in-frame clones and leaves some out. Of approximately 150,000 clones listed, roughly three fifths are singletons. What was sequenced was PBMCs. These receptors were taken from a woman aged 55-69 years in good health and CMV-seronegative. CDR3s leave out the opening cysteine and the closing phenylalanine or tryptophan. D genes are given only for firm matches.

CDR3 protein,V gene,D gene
ASLGQPYNSPLH,TRBV6-6,NA
VRSLKIQGINTEAF,TRBV7-5,NA
ASSTSGSTDTQY,TRBV5-4,NA
ASSQDWETSGSLVGETQY,TRBV14,TRBD2
ASSPGQEPPYGYT,TRBV7-2,TRBD1
ASSLRQGVTEAF,TRBV6-1,TRBD1
ATSRGDSYEQY,TRBV15,NA
ASSQTGEYGYT,TRBV19,TRBD1
ASRPPSSGTGGGGYT,TRBV25-1,TRBD1
ASSLMPDSGNTIY,TRBV7-6,NA
ASSLSGRSNQPQH,TRBV5-1,NA
ASSPGQLAGNTIY,TRBV4-1,NA